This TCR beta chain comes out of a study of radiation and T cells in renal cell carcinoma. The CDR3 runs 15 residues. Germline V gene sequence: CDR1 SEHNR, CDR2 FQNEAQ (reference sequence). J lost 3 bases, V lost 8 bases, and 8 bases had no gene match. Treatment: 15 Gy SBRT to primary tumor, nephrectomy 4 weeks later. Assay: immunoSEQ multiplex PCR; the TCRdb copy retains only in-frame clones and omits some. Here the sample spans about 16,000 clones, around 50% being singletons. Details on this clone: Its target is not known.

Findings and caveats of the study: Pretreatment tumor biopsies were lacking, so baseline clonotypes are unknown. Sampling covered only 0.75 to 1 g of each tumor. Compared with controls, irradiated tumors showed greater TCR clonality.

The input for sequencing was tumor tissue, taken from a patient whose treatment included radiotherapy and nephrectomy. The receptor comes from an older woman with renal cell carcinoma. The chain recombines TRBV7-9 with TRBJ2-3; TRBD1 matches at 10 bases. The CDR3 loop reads CASFRQGASTDTQYF. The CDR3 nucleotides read TGTGCCAGCTTCCGACAGGGGGCGTCGACAGATACGCAGTATTTT.